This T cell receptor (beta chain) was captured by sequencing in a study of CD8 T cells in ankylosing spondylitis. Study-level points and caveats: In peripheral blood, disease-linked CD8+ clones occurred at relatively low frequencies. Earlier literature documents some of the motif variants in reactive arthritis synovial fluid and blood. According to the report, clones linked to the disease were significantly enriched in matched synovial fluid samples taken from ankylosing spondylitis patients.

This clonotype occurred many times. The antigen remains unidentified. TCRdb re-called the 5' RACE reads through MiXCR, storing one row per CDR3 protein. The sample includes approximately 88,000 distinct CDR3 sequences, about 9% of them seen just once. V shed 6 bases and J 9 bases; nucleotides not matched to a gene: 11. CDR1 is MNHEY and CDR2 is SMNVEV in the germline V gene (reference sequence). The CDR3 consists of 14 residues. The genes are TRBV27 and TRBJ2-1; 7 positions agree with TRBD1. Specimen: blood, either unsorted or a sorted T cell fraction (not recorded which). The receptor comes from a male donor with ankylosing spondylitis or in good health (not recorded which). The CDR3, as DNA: TGTGCCAGCAGGGGGGACAGTCCATGGGGTGAGCAGTTCTTC. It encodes CASRGDSPWGEQFF.